This TCR beta chain came from a study of blood T cell repertoires in COVID-19 (TCRdb year 2020). Regarding the research as a whole: Collaborator samples came from the United States, Italy and Spain and covered acute and convalescent phases of COVID-19. Subjects who had been exposed to COVID-19, were actively infected with it, or had recovered from it provided the deeply sampled blood TCRbeta repertoires that made up the dataset. Nearly every sample came with metadata listing a de-identified subject ID, COVID-19 status, age in years and sex. The prospective study material was composed of cDNA or gDNA derived from T cells, B-cell-depleted T cells, or PBMCs. The repertoires were released in a freely available public database meant as a resource for research on the immune response to SARS-CoV-2. The samples were drawn from two sources: the first 160 participants of the ongoing ImmuneRACE study, and 1,000 to 1,500 subjects contributed by 6 global collaborators. Where HLA class I and class II types were available, the types were taken from metadata supplied by the sample provider, not from assay-based typing. General findings and caveats noted by the study authors: The quantity of clinical and demographic metadata differed by source and by participant and was supplied without curation.

TCRbeta CDR3 regions were amplified from genomic DNA using the immunoSEQ Assay, a bias-controlled multiplex PCR. As for the original processing: Nucleated cell counts per sample were estimated from amplification of reference gene primers within the assay. Sequence reads were collapsed and filtered to measure the absolute abundance of every unique TCRbeta CDR3 rearrangement. For each sample, productive Simpson clonality was calculated as the square root of Simpson's diversity index across productive rearrangements. TCRdb stores this immuneACCESS table with in-frame sequences only. Part of the clones is absent; in the studies checked, under half of the shortfall reflects unresolved V genes, and no reason is known for the rest. That table gives V, J and clone size, and the DNA gave D and trimming. This sample gives 90,000 to 120,000 clones in total; approximately 92% of them show up just once. About 30% of the sample is taken by the ten largest.

This clone appeared a few times. Its antigen specificity is not known. Base qualities were left out, and no much larger clone turns up one base away. Collaborating institutions collected whole blood in K2EDTA tubes following their own protocols. For TCRbeta analysis, collaborators shipped samples as frozen whole blood, isolated PBMCs, or DNA extracted from either of those sample types. The sequence was obtained from a woman aged 80 or over with acute or convalescent COVID-19. The sample was peripheral blood.

The nucleotide sequence is TGTGCCAGCAGTTACGCCGACAGGGCTAGTGGCTACACCTTC. This encodes CASSYADRASGYTF. In this chain, TRBV6-2 or TRBV6-3 is recombined with TRBJ1-2, and TRBD1 aligns with 7 junction nucleotides. V has 2 bases trimmed and J has 7 bases trimmed; junction bases matching no gene number 7. The CDR3 sequence holds 14 residues, the cysteine and phenylalanine included. Only the CDR3 portion is preserved as DNA: 42 bases, with reading frame beginning at the first base. From a lookup of the germline V gene, CDR1 and CDR2 are MNHEY and SVGEGT.